This entry lists 27 T cell receptor beta chains sequenced from one sample in a study of beta chain features in type 1 diabetes. Every bit of the isolated RNA underwent reverse transcription, so sequencing read expressed TCRB transcripts. Clones were read by immunoSEQ multiplex PCR, and TCRdb kept only the in-frame ones, dropping some. The data contain roughly 350,000 clones, roughly 9.6% of them singletons. The sample comprised naive CD4+ T cells from blood. All receptors derive from a woman in her 30s in good health.

This clone came up a few times. V is TRBV15 and J is TRBJ2-7, with 7 bases lining up with TRBD2. CDR1 is LNHNV, CDR2 YYDKDF, per germline (reference sequence). The CDR3 length is 15 residues. J was trimmed by 4 bases and V by 5 bases; bases with no gene match: 11. CDR3 residues: CATSGGAGEGYEQYF. The CDR3 coding sequence is TGTGCCACCAGCGGTGGGGCGGGAGAGGGGTACGAGCAGTACTTC.

The CDR3, as DNA: TGTGCCAGGCGGGCTCTTTGGGGTGAGCAGTTCTTC. Translating it yields CARRALWGEQFF. This rearrangement joins TRBV27 to TRBJ2-1, with D tentatively TRBD2 (5 bases). Germline CDR1 reads MNHEY; CDR2 reads SMNVEV (reference sequence). The CDR3 contains 12 residues. V lost 9 bases and J 9 bases, leaving 15 bases between the germline ends.

In this sample, this clone turned up a few times. The chain couples TRBV30 to TRBJ2-6; D is uncertain. CDR3 length: 13 residues. With 5 bases removed from V and 0 bases from J, the gap between germline ends came to 5 bases. In germline, CDR1 is GTSNPN, CDR2 SVGIG (reference sequence). CDR3 protein: CAWLISGANVLTF. CDR3 coding DNA: TGTGCCTGGTTAATCTCTGGGGCCAACGTCCTGACTTTC. The complete variable domain, with remaining parts taken from reference TRBV30 and TRBJ2-6, reads SQTIHQWPATLVQPVGSPLSLECTVEGTSNPNLYWYRQAAGRGLQLLFYSVGIGQISSEVPQNLSASRPQDRQFILSSKKLLLSDSGFYLCAWLISGANVLTFGAGSRLTVL.

V usage is TRBV6-5 and J usage is TRBJ1-2; unclear D gene. Trimming took off 2 bases at V and 4 bases at J, with 8 bases between the two ends. Germline V gene sequence: CDR1 MNHEY, CDR2 SVGAGI. CDR3 length: 13 residues. The CDR3 bases are TGTGCCAGCAGTTACGGGCAGTCCTATGGCTACACCTTC. The encoded protein is CASSYGQSYGYTF.

This clone showed up just a few times. The chain joins TRBV4-3 to TRBJ2-7; the D gene is possibly TRBD1 (6 bases). Germline-derived CDR1 and CDR2 are LGHNA and YSLEER. Trimming cost V 0 bases and J 3 bases, with 15 bases left between them. This CDR3 region has 16 residues. CDR3 in amino acids: CASSQDLGVGGYEQYF. The CDR3 bases are TGCGCCAGCAGCCAAGATCTGGGGGTAGGGGGCTACGAGCAGTACTTC.

There are a few counts of this clone. V is TRBV2 and J is TRBJ2-2, with TRBD1 matching over 8 bases. Per the germline V gene, CDR1 is SNHLY and CDR2 is FYNNEI. This CDR3 is built from 17 residues. V lost 1 base, J lost 3 bases, and 7 bases stayed unmatched. The CDR3 DNA reads as TGTGCCAGCAGTGAAGGGGCAGGGGGCATGCACACCGGGGAGCTGTTTTTT. Encoded protein: CASSEGAGGMHTGELFF. Complete variable domain (other parts from reference TRBV2 and TRBJ2-2): EPEVTQTPSHQVTQMGQEVILRCVPISNHLYFYWYRQILGQKVEFLVSFYNNEISEKSEIFDDQFSVERPDGSNFTLKIRSTKLEDSAMYFCASSEGAGGMHTGELFFGEGSRLTVL.

This chain links TRBV6-5 with TRBJ2-1; D not certain. Germline V lookup: CDR1 MNHEY, CDR2 SVGAGI. This CDR3 comprises 14 residues. Trimming took 0 bases from V and 8 from J, leaving 11 bases between them. CDR3 sequence reads: CASSYSAVDHEQFF. Written as DNA, the CDR3 is TGTGCCAGCAGTTACTCGGCGGTAGACCATGAGCAGTTCTTC.

This clone has more than one count but fewer than ten. Written as DNA, the CDR3 is TGTGCCAGCAGCTTAAGGTCCTCCGGAGATACGCAGTATTTT. Translation: CASSLRSSGDTQYF. V and J are TRBV7-3 and TRBJ2-3, with no clear D. Trimming stripped 1 base from V and 5 bases from J, with 10 bases between. Germline V gene data show CDR1 as SGHTA and CDR2 as FQGTGA. The CDR3 is 14 amino acids.

This clone was found a few times. The rearrangement uses TRBV29-1 and TRBJ2-2, with 8 positions matching TRBD2. Germline-derived CDR1 and CDR2 are SQVTM and ANQGSEA. This CDR3 comprises 14 residues. V lost 5 bases and J lost 4; bases outside the gene matches: 6. The DNA for the CDR3 is TGCAGCGTTTCGAGCGGGAGAGGCACCGGGGAGCTGTTTTTT. The encoded protein is CSVSSGRGTGELFF.

The rearrangement uses TRBV25-1 and TRBJ2-3; possibly TRBD1 for D (6 bases). V was shortened by 0 bases and J by 11 bases, with 12 bases between the two germline ends. Germline V lookup: CDR1 MGHDK, CDR2 SYGVNS. The length of the CDR3 is 13 residues. The CDR3 DNA reads as TGTGCCAGCAGTGAATATGGTTTCAGGGGGCAGTATTTT. This encodes CASSEYGFRGQYF.

The table lists this clone with a few counts. The V and J genes are TRBV5-6 and TRBJ1-3, with 7 bases aligning to TRBD1. Germline loops: CDR1 SGHDT, CDR2 YYEEEE. The CDR3 loop spans 14 amino acids. The V and J ends lost 4 bases and 9 bases, in that order; junction bases with no gene match: 10. The CDR3 is CASSLGTEISTIYF. As DNA, the CDR3 is TGTGCCAGCAGCCTGGGGACAGAGATTTCCACCATATATTTT.

This clone has only a few counts. J is TRBJ1-3 and V is TRBV30, with D uncertain. CDR1 and CDR2 (germline): GTSNPN, SVGIG (reference sequence). The CDR3 has 11 amino acids. The germline V and J ends were trimmed by 4 bases and 4 bases, with 5 bases remaining between them. The CDR3 protein is CAWNRGNTIYF. DNA of the CDR3: TGTGCCTGGAACCGGGGAAACACCATATATTTT.

CDR3 in DNA: TGTGCCAGCAGGCAGGGGGCCCTACGTGGCTACACCTTC. This encodes CASRQGALRGYTF. V usage is TRBV6-6 and J usage is TRBJ1-2, with 8 bases that match TRBD1. From germline, CDR1 is MNHNY and CDR2 SVGAGI (reference sequence). This CDR3 is built from 13 residues. V was pared by 6 bases and J by 7 bases, with 7 bases of the junction left unmatched.

For the CDR3, the DNA is TGTGCCACCAGCTCGAGACTAGCGGGAGTAGCCGGGGAGCTGTTTTTT. This sequence encodes CATSSRLAGVAGELFF. The chain recombines TRBV15 with TRBJ2-2; TRBD2 matches at 12 bases. CDR1 and CDR2 from the germline V gene are LNHNV and YYDKDF (reference sequence). The CDR3 has 16 amino acids. V shed 5 bases, J shed 6 bases, and the junction held 7 bases outside the gene matches. Combining the CDR3 with reference TRBV15 and TRBJ2-2 gives the whole variable domain DAMVIQNPRYQVTQFGKPVTLSCSQTLNHNVMYWYQQKSSQAPKLLFHYYDKDFNNEADTPDNFQSRRPNTSFCFLDIRSPGLGDTAMYLCATSSRLAGVAGELFFGEGSRLTVL.

In its sample, this clone was seen a few times. This chain joins TRBV28 and TRBJ2-5; D might be TRBD1 (5 bases). The CDR3 spans 14 residues. Trimming took 5 bases from V and 0 from J, leaving 10 bases between them. Germline-derived CDR1 and CDR2 are MDHEN and SYDVKM. In DNA, the CDR3 is TGTGCCAGCAGTCTGACAGATTACCAAGAGACCCAGTACTTC. Residues: CASSLTDYQETQYF.

This clone has only a few counts. V usage is TRBV30 and J usage is TRBJ2-6; the match to TRBD2 covers 7 bases. CDR3 length equals 14 residues. Germline V gives CDR1 GTSNPN, CDR2 SVGIG (reference sequence). The V segment lost 5 bases and the J segment 1 base; nucleotides outside the gene matches: 2. Written as DNA, the CDR3 is TGTGCCTGGGGGAGGGCGTCTGGGGCCAACGTCCTGACTTTC. Protein sequence: CAWGRASGANVLTF.

The chain carries TRBV19 and TRBJ2-6, with D uncertain. This CDR3 comprises 15 residues. Germline V gives CDR1 LNHDA, CDR2 SQIVND (reference sequence). Trimming cost V 5 bases and J 0 bases, with 8 bases left between them. CDR3 DNA: TGTGCCAGTAGTTTCTTCTTCTCTGGGGCCAACGTCCTGACTTTC. It specifies CASSFFFSGANVLTF.

This clone showed up just a few times. The chain carries TRBV7-9 and TRBJ2-2, with D unresolved. Trimming removed 2 bases at V and 2 bases at J, with 6 bases between. The CDR3 length is 14 residues. The germline V gene encodes CDR1 SEHNR and CDR2 FQNEAQ (reference sequence). Here the CDR3 DNA reads TGTGCCAGCAGCTTAACAGAAAACACCGGGGAGCTGTTTTTT. This codes for CASSLTENTGELFF.

The sample holds a few counts of this clone. The chain joins TRBV6-1 to TRBJ2-1; no clear D gene. Trimming pared 7 bases from V and 0 bases from J, leaving 7 bases between. Germline V gene data show CDR1 as MNHNS and CDR2 as SASEGT. The CDR3 consists of 13 residues. The CDR3, as DNA: TGTGCCAGCATTCTAGACTCCTACAATGAGCAGTTCTTC. Protein product: CASILDSYNEQFF.

This clone appeared a few times. The chain employs TRBV5-1 and TRBJ2-7; 9 bases fit TRBD1. V lost 3 bases, J lost 3 bases, and 4 bases stayed unmatched. The CDR3 has 14 amino acids. Looked up from germline, CDR1 is SGHRS and CDR2 is YFSETQ. The CDR3: CASSSGQGIYEQYF. CDR3 nucleotides: TGCGCCAGCAGCTCGGGACAGGGTATCTACGAGCAGTACTTC. Variable domain in full (rest from reference TRBV5-1 and TRBJ2-7): KAGVTQTPRYLIKTRGQQVTLSCSPISGHRSVSWYQQTPGQGLQFLFEYFSETQRNKGNFPGRFSGRQFSNSRSEMNVSTLELGDSALYLCASSSGQGIYEQYFGPGTRLTVT.

This clone was picked up a small number of times. This sequence joins TRBV29-1 and TRBJ1-4; D ambiguous. Germline values: CDR1 SQVTM, CDR2 ANQGSEA. This CDR3 is 14 amino acids long. The V end was cut by 5 bases, the J end by 10 bases, with 20 bases between. For the CDR3, the DNA is TGCAGCGTTTACACTCCAGGCCCGAAGACAAAACTGTTTTTT. It codes for CSVYTPGPKTKLFF.

The chain couples TRBV7-3 to TRBJ2-5; D call uncertain. V gave up 1 base and J gave up 2 bases, with 8 bases separating them. The CDR3 is made up of 14 amino acids. CDR1 and CDR2 from the germline V gene are SGHTA and FQGTGA. The CDR3 sequence: CASSLNELQETQYF. The CDR3, as DNA: TGTGCCAGCAGCTTAAATGAGTTGCAAGAGACCCAGTACTTC. Supplemented by reference TRBV7-3 and TRBJ2-5, the full variable domain reads GAGVSQTPSNKVTEKGKYVELRCDPISGHTALYWYRQSLGQGPEFLIYFQGTGAADDSGLPNDRFFAVRPEGSVSTLKIQRTERGDSAVYLCASSLNELQETQYFGPGTRLLVL.

The chain uses TRBV18 and TRBJ2-1, with 7 bases that match TRBD1. CDR1 is KGHSH, CDR2 LQKENI, per germline. The CDR3 loop spans 17 amino acids. V was clipped by 1 base and J by 7 bases; unmatched bases: 13. The CDR3 loop is CASSPLLRTGERNEQFF. The CDR3 bases are TGTGCCAGCTCACCACTCCTTCGGACAGGCGAACGTAATGAGCAGTTCTTC. The full variable domain, with the rest looked up from reference TRBV18 and TRBJ2-1, is NAGVMQNPRHLVRRRGQEARLRCSPMKGHSHVYWYRQLPEEGLKFMVYLQKENIIDESGMPKERFSAEFPKEGPSILRIQQVVRGDSAAYFCASSPLLRTGERNEQFFGPGTRLTVL.

This clone has only a few counts. The rearrangement links TRBV2 to TRBJ2-3; TRBD2 matches 10 bases. Trimming removed 6 bases from V and 2 bases from J; junction bases left unmatched: 8. The CDR3 spans 16 residues. CDR1 is SNHLY, CDR2 FYNNEI, per germline. The CDR3 DNA follows: TGTGCCAGCAGGGACGGACTAGCGGTTCTCACAGATACGCAGTATTTT. This codes for CASRDGLAVLTDTQYF.

In this sample, this clone turned up a few times. The chain employs TRBV5-5 and TRBJ2-5; 12 bases fit TRBD1. V lost 4 bases, J lost 5 bases, and 12 bases stayed unmatched. CDR1 SGHKS and CDR2 YYEKEE come from the germline V gene (reference sequence). The CDR3 runs to 17 residues. The CDR3 DNA follows: TGTGCCAGCAGCCCAAGGGACAGGGGGCTCGTTCAGGAGACCCAGTACTTC. Its translation is CASSPRDRGLVQETQYF. The variable domain in full, with the rest retrieved from reference TRBV5-5 and TRBJ2-5, is DAGVTQSPTHLIKTRGQQVTLRCSPISGHKSVSWYQQVLGQGPQFIFQYYEKEERGRGNFPDRFSARQFPNYSSELNVNALLLGDSALYLCASSPRDRGLVQETQYFGPGTRLLVL.

This clone was detected a few times. This chain connects TRBV29-1 to TRBJ2-5, with 8 bases identical to TRBD2. V lost 4 bases and J lost 4; bases outside the gene matches: 8. There are 14 residues in the CDR3. Per germline, CDR1 SQVTM and CDR2 ANQGSEA. The CDR3 DNA reads as TGCAGCGTTGCGTGGCTAGCGGGTGCAGAGACCCAGTACTTC. Amino acids: CSVAWLAGAETQYF.

The chain is built from TRBV11-1 and TRBJ1-2, with D unresolved. The CDR3 runs to 15 residues. V was trimmed by 1 base and J by 1 base, leaving 10 bases between them. Germline lookup yields CDR1 SGHAT and CDR2 FQDESV (reference sequence). The DNA of the CDR3 is TGTGCCAGCAGCTTAGGAGTCTCGGGTAACTATGGCTACACCTTC. This encodes CASSLGVSGNYGYTF.